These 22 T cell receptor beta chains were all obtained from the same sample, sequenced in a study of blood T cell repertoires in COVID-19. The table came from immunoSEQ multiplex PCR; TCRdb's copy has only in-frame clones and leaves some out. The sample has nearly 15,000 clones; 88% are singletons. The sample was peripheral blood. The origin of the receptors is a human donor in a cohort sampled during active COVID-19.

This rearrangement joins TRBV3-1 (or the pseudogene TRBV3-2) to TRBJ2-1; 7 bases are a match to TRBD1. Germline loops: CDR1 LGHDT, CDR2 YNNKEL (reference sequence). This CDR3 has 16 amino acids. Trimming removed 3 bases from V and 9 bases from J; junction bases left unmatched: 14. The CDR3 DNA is TGTGCCAGCAGCCAGGTCCCGGGGACAGTTGACGGTGAGCAGTTCTTC. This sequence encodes CASSQVPGTVDGEQFF.

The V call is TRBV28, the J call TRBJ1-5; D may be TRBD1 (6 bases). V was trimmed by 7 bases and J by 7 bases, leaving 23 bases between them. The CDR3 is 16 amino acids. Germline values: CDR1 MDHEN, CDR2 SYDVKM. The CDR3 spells CASNRVRTGIVQPQHF. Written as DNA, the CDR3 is TGTGCCAGCAACCGCGTGCGAACAGGGATTGTCCAGCCCCAGCATTTT.

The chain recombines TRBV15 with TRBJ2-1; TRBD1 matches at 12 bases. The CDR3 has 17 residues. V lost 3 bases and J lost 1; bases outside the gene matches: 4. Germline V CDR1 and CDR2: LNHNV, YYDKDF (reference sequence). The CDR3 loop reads CATSRGGQGASYNEQFF. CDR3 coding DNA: TGTGCCACCAGCAGGGGGGGACAGGGGGCGTCCTACAATGAGCAGTTCTTC.

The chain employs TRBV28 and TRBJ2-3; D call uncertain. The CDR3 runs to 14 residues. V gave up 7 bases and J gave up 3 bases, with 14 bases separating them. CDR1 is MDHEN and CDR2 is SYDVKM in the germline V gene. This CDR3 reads CASKEPFGTDTQYF. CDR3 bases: TGTGCCAGCAAGGAGCCATTCGGGACAGATACGCAGTATTTT.

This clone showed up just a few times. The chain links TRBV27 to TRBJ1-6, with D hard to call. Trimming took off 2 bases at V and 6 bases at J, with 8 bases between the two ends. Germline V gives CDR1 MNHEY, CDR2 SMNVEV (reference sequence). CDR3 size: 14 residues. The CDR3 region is CASSLVRFNSPLHF. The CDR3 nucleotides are TGTGCCAGCAGTTTAGTCAGATTTAATTCACCCCTCCACTTT.

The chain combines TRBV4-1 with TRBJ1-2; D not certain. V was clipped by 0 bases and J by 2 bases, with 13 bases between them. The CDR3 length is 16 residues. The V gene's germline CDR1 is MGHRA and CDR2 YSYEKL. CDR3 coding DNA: TGCGCCAGCAGCCAAGATCTGGTAGTCCTAAACTATGGCTACACCTTC. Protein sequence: CASSQDLVVLNYGYTF.

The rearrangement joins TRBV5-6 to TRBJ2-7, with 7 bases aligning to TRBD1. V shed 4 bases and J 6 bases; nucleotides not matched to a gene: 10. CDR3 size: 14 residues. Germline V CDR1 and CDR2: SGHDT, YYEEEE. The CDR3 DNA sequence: TGTGCCAGCAGCCACGAACGACAGGGATCCGAGCAGTACTTC. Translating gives CASSHERQGSEQYF.

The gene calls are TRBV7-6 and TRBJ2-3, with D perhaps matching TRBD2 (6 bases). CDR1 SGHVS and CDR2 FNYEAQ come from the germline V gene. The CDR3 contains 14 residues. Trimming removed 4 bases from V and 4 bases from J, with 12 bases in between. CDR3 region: CASSSGGRSDTQYF. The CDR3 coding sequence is TGTGCCAGCAGCTCCGGGGGACGCTCAGATACGCAGTATTTT.

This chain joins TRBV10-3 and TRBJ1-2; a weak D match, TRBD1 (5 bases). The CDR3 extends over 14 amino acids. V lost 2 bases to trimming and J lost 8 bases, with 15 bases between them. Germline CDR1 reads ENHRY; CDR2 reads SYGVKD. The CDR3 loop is CAISEDPGYSGYTF. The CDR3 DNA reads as TGTGCCATCAGTGAGGATCCAGGGTATAGCGGCTACACCTTC.

The CDR3 here is CASSQGQSRADTQYF. For the CDR3, the DNA is TGCGCCAGCAGCCAGGGACAAAGCCGCGCCGATACGCAGTATTTT. The V and J genes are TRBV4-1 and TRBJ2-3; D might be TRBD1 (6 bases). This CDR3 contains 15 residues. Germline-derived CDR1 and CDR2 are MGHRA and YSYEKL. Trimming removed 3 bases from V and 6 bases from J, with 16 bases in between.

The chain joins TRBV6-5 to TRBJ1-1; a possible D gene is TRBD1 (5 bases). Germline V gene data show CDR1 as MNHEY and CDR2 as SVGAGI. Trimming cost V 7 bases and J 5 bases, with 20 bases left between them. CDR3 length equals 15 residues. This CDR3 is CASTPGSRVRTEAFF. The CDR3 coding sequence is TGTGCCAGCACCCCCGGGAGCAGGGTGAGAACTGAAGCTTTCTTT.

CDR3 protein: CASGRTVLGGAFF. The DNA for the CDR3 is TGTGCCAGCGGACGAACAGTGCTCGGGGGGGCTTTCTTT. This sequence joins TRBV12-3 or TRBV12-4 and TRBJ1-1; D may be TRBD1 (5 bases). V was clipped by 8 bases and J by 11 bases, with 21 bases between them. This CDR3 is built from 13 residues.

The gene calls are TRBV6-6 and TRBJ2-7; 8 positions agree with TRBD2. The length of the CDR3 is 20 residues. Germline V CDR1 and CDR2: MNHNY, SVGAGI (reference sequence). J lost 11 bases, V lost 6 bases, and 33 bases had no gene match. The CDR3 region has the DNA TGTGCCAGCAGCCGTCAATCGAGTGAATGGGCGGGAGGTCATCACCTACGCGAGTACTTC. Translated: CASSRQSSEWAGGHHLREYF.

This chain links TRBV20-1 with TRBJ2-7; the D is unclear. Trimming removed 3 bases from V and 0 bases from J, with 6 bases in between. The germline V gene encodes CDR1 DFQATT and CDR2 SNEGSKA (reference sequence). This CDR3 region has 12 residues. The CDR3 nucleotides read TGCAGTGCTAGTCAGTACTCCTACGAGCAGTACTTC. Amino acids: CSASQYSYEQYF.

The CDR3 loop reads CASSLVGGLKSYEQYF. The DNA for the CDR3 is TGTGCCAGCAGCTTAGTCGGGGGGCTAAAAAGCTACGAGCAGTACTTC. V usage is TRBV7-2 and J usage is TRBJ2-7; the D gene is possibly TRBD2 (7 bases). Germline assignment: CDR1 SGHTA and CDR2 FQGNSA. CDR3 size: 16 residues. Deletions cut 1 base from V and 3 bases from J, with 16 bases between.

The chain's CDR3 is CASSLGGRGGNTIYF. The CDR3 nucleotides read TGTGCCAGCAGCTTAGGAGGCCGTGGGGGAAACACCATATATTTT. The chain couples TRBV7-9 to TRBJ1-3; D remains ambiguous. The CDR3 sequence is 15 residues long. From germline, CDR1 is SEHNR and CDR2 FQNEAQ (reference sequence). The V gene lost 1 base and the J gene lost 4 bases, with 11 bases spanning the gap.

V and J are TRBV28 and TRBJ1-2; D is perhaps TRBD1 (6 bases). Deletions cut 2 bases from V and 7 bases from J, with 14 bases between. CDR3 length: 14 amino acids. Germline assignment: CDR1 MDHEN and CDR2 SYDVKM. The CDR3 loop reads CASSLRGASGGYTF. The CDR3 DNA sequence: TGTGCCAGCAGTTTACGGGGGGCAAGTGGTGGCTACACCTTC.

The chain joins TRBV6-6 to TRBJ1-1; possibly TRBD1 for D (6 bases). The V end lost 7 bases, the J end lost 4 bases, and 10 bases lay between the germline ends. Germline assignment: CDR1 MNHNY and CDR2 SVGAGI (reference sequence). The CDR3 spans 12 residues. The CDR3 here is CASIQGSTEAFF. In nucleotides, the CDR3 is TGTGCCAGCATCCAGGGGAGCACTGAAGCTTTCTTT.

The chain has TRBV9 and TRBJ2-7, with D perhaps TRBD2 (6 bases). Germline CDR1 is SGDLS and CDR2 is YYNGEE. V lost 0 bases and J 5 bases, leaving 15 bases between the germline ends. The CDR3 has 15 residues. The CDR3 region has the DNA TGTGCCAGCAGCGTAGAGCCGGGAGCGCTCCACGAGCAGTACTTC. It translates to CASSVEPGALHEQYF.

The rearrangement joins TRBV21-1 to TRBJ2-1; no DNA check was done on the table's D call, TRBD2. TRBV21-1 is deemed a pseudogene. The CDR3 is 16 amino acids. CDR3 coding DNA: TGTGCCAGCAGGGGCGGGAGGTCCCGCTCCTACAATGAGCAGTTCTTC. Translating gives CASRGGRSRSYNEQFF.

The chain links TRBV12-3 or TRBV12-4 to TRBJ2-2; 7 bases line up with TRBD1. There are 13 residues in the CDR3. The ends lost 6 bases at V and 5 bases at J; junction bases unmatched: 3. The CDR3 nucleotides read TGTGCCAGCAGCCCGACAGGGACCGGGGAGCTGTTTTTT. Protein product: CASSPTGTGELFF.

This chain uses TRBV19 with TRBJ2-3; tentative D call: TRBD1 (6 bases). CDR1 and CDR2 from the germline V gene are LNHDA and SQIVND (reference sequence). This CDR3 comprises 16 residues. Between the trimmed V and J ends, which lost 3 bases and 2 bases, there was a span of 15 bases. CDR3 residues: CASSIYRVRSTDTQYF. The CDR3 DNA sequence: TGTGCCAGTAGTATCTACAGGGTTAGATCCACAGATACGCAGTATTTT.